One and the same sample provided the 24 T cell receptor beta chains below, sequenced in a study of T cell responses to AZD1222 COVID-19 vaccine. The data were produced by immunoSEQ multiplex PCR, yet TCRdb's version contains in-frame clones alone and is incomplete. The sample has 150,000 or so clones; roughly 92% are singletons. This specimen consisted of peripheral blood, obtained on day 0 of AZD1222 vaccination. The receptors originated from an adult in good health.

The rearrangement links TRBV11-2 to TRBJ2-7; possibly TRBD1 for D (5 bases). The CDR3 is 11 amino acids. V lost 3 bases and J 6 bases, leaving 6 bases between the germline ends. In germline, CDR1 is SGHAT, CDR2 FQNNGV. The chain's CDR3 is CASSLGREQYF. The CDR3 coding sequence is TGTGCCAGCAGCTTGGGGCGCGAGCAGTACTTC.

V is TRBV11-2 and J is TRBJ2-7, with TRBD1 identical over 9 bases. V gave up 1 base and J gave up 5 bases; unmatched junction bases: 6. Germline V gene lookup returns CDR1 SGHAT and CDR2 FQNNGV. This CDR3 has 15 amino acids. The CDR3 DNA sequence: TGTGCCAGCAGCTTAGGGTACAGGGGGCACAACGAGCAGTACTTC. It specifies CASSLGYRGHNEQYF.

V gene TRBV19 combines with J gene TRBJ2-1; 11 bases are shared with TRBD2. The trim removed 7 bases at V and 1 base at J, leaving 3 bases unmatched. Germline V gene lookup returns CDR1 LNHDA and CDR2 SQIVND (reference sequence). This CDR3 has 15 amino acids. CDR3 residues: CASNSGRVSYNEQFF. CDR3 bases: TGTGCCAGTAATAGCGGGAGGGTATCCTACAATGAGCAGTTCTTC. The full variable domain, completed using reference TRBV19 and TRBJ2-1, is DGGITQSPKYLFRKEGQNVTLSCEQNLNHDAMYWYRQDPGQGLRLIYYSQIVNDFQKGDIAEGYSVSREKKESFPLTVTSAQKNPTAFYLCASNSGRVSYNEQFFGPGTRLTVL.

The chain's CDR3 is CASHRGGANQPQHF. The CDR3 nucleotides are TGTGCCAGCCACCGAGGGGGGGCCAATCAGCCCCAGCATTTT. J is TRBJ1-5 and V is TRBV28, with D possibly TRBD1 on 6 matching bases. V lost 8 bases, J lost 3 bases, and 14 bases lay in between. This CDR3 has 14 amino acids. Germline V gene sequence: CDR1 MDHEN, CDR2 SYDVKM.

The genes are TRBV29-1 and TRBJ1-1; unclear D gene. Germline CDR1 reads SQVTM; CDR2 reads ANQGSEA. This CDR3 comprises 15 residues. Trimming cost V 4 bases and J 8 bases, with 23 bases left between them. DNA for the CDR3: TGCAGCGTTGGTACACTTTACAGTAGCTCGGGCGAAGCTTTCTTT. Amino acids: CSVGTLYSSSGEAFF.

The sample holds one count of this clone. The chain has TRBV5-5 and TRBJ2-5; unclear D gene. The germline V gene encodes CDR1 SGHKS and CDR2 YYEKEE (reference sequence). V lost 2 bases and J lost 7, with 9 bases in between. There are 12 residues in the CDR3. The CDR3 is CASSFETGTQYF. DNA for the CDR3: TGTGCCAGCAGCTTCGAAACTGGGACCCAGTACTTC.

The V call is TRBV6-5, the J call TRBJ2-5; D may be TRBD1 (5 bases). Trimming stripped 2 bases from V and 5 bases from J, with 15 bases between. This CDR3 is 15 amino acids long. The germline gives CDR1 MNHEY, CDR2 SVGAGI. Written as DNA, the CDR3 is TGTGCCAGCAGTTACGGGGCAGGATTTTGGGAGACCCAGTACTTC. This codes for CASSYGAGFWETQYF.

This clone was detected only once. The chain recombines TRBV15 with TRBJ2-7; D is unresolved. Germline CDR1 is LNHNV and CDR2 is YYDKDF (reference sequence). The CDR3 is 14 amino acids. V was pared by 5 bases and J by 3 bases, with 14 bases between. CDR3 protein: CATSPDRVGYEQYF. The DNA for the CDR3 is TGTGCCACCAGCCCGGACCGGGTAGGCTACGAGCAGTACTTC.

The gene calls are TRBV5-1 and TRBJ2-6; D is ambiguous. The V gene lost 6 bases and the J gene lost 0 bases, with 7 bases spanning the gap. Germline V gene data show CDR1 as SGHRS and CDR2 as YFSETQ. CDR3 length: 14 amino acids. This CDR3 reads CASNENSGANVLTF. CDR3 bases: TGCGCCAGCAATGAAAACTCTGGGGCCAACGTCCTGACTTTC.

The chain links TRBV28 to TRBJ2-2, with no clear D. V was pared by 10 bases and J by 6 bases, with 15 bases between. This CDR3 is 13 amino acids long. Germline assignment: CDR1 MDHEN and CDR2 SYDVKM. The CDR3, as DNA: TGTGCCACCCGCCGTGGGTTCTCCGGGGAGCTGTTTTTT. Encoded protein: CATRRGFSGELFF.

The chain employs TRBV5-1 and TRBJ2-3, with D possibly being TRBD2 (5 bases). The germline CDR1 and CDR2 sequences are SGHRS and YFSETQ. The CDR3 totals 15 residues. Between the trimmed V and J ends, which lost 0 bases and 5 bases, there was a span of 13 bases. The CDR3 DNA reads as TGCGCCAGCAGCTTGGGGCTAGCAATAAAAGATACGCAGTATTTT. Translating gives CASSLGLAIKDTQYF.

The CDR3 spells CASSRKPQVSGAGNEQFF. CDR3 coding DNA: TGTGCCAGCAGTCGAAAACCACAAGTTAGCGGGGCAGGGAATGAGCAGTTCTTC. The chain links TRBV7-2 to TRBJ2-1; 8 positions agree with TRBD2. The CDR3 is made up of 18 amino acids. J gave up 7 bases and V 6 bases, and 20 bases lay outside the gene matches. CDR1 and CDR2 from the germline V gene are SGHTA and FQGNSA.

The chain employs TRBV28 and TRBJ2-7; perhaps D is TRBD1 or TRBD2 (6 bases each). The CDR3 length is 14 residues. With 6 bases removed from V and 2 bases from J, the gap between germline ends came to 14 bases. Germline CDR1 MDHEN, CDR2 SYDVKM. In DNA form, the CDR3 reads TGTGCCAGCAGGAGGGGGGATGCAACCTACGAGCAGTACTTC. Translated: CASRRGDATYEQYF.

J is TRBJ2-2 and V is TRBV5-8; D perhaps matches TRBD2 (6 bases). V gave up 2 bases and J gave up 6 bases, with 14 bases separating them. This CDR3 has 15 residues. Germline values: CDR1 SGHTS, CDR2 YDEGEE. The CDR3 bases are TGTGCCAGCAGCTTCGGGCGGGAACGGGCCGGGGAGCTGTTTTTT. Amino acids: CASSFGRERAGELFF.

The chain links TRBV7-2 to TRBJ2-5, with D possibly being TRBD1 (6 bases). Germline V CDR1 and CDR2: SGHTA, FQGNSA. V was shortened by 3 bases and J by 6 bases, with 11 bases between the two germline ends. This CDR3 is built from 13 residues. CDR3 sequence (DNA): TGTGCCAGCAGCTTCAGGGGAGCAAAGACCCAGTACTTC. Its translation is CASSFRGAKTQYF. Complete variable domain (other parts from reference TRBV7-2 and TRBJ2-5): GAGVSQSPSNKVTEKGKDVELRCDPISGHTALYWYRQSLGQGLEFLIYFQGNSAPDKSGLPSDRFSAERTGGSVSTLTIQRTQQEDSAVYLCASSFRGAKTQYFGPGTRLLVL.

Here the CDR3 reads CASRAGTAVEKLFF. The CDR3 DNA reads as TGTGCCAGCAGGGCCGGGACAGCTGTTGAAAAACTGTTTTTT. This chain links TRBV7-2 with TRBJ1-4, with 7 nucleotides matching TRBD1. Germline lookup yields CDR1 SGHTA and CDR2 FQGNSA. Trimming removed 6 bases from V and 7 bases from J; junction bases left unmatched: 8. The CDR3 is made up of 14 amino acids.

The chain couples TRBV20-1 to TRBJ1-6; D remains ambiguous. Trimming left V 0 bases short and J 15 bases short, with 9 bases between. Germline V lookup: CDR1 DFQATT, CDR2 SNEGSKA (reference sequence). The CDR3 contains 11 residues. The CDR3 sequence is CSAREGFGLHF. The CDR3 DNA reads as TGCAGTGCTAGAGAGGGTTTTGGCCTCCACTTT.

The gene calls are TRBV19 and TRBJ2-6; TRBD1 matches 7 bases. The germline CDR1 and CDR2 sequences are LNHDA and SQIVND (reference sequence). V was clipped by 6 bases and J by 0 bases; unmatched bases: 11. The CDR3 runs 18 residues. The chain's CDR3 is CASRKSPGQSSGANVLTF. CDR3 nucleotides: TGTGCCAGTAGAAAATCTCCGGGACAGAGCTCTGGGGCCAACGTCCTGACTTTC.

This clone was counted between two and nine times. The chain recombines TRBV28 with TRBJ2-7; TRBD2 matches 7 bases. CDR3 length: 14 residues. CDR1 and CDR2 from the germline V gene are MDHEN and SYDVKM. V lost 7 bases and J lost 3; bases outside the gene matches: 9. The CDR3 here is CASTPGGSDYEQYF. The CDR3 DNA sequence: TGTGCCAGCACCCCCGGGGGGTCAGACTACGAGCAGTACTTC.

V is TRBV5-1 and J is TRBJ1-3; tentative D call: TRBD1 (5 bases). The germline V and J ends were trimmed by 5 bases and 0 bases, with 15 bases remaining between them. The germline gives CDR1 SGHRS, CDR2 YFSETQ. The CDR3 extends over 16 amino acids. The CDR3 DNA reads as TGCGCCAGCAGTTCAATGATGGGGGGCTCTGGAAACACCATATATTTT. Translated: CASSSMMGGSGNTIYF.

The chain recombines TRBV19 with TRBJ2-7, with 10 positions matching TRBD1. The V gene end was trimmed by 6 bases and the J gene end by 7 bases; junction bases not matched to a gene: 6. This CDR3 spans 13 amino acids. Germline V gene sequence: CDR1 LNHDA, CDR2 SQIVND (reference sequence). The CDR3: CASRRQGAGEQYF. CDR3 nucleotides: TGTGCCAGTAGGCGACAGGGGGCGGGTGAGCAGTACTTC.

The chain joins TRBV19 to TRBJ2-5, with 11 bases matching TRBD1. This CDR3 contains 14 residues. V gave up 4 bases and J gave up 7 bases; unmatched junction bases: 5. Germline V lookup: CDR1 LNHDA, CDR2 SQIVND (reference sequence). The CDR3 region is CASSTGTGGLTQYF. The CDR3 region has the DNA TGTGCCAGTAGTACGGGGACAGGGGGTCTGACCCAGTACTTC.

This chain joins TRBV7-6 and TRBJ2-5, with TRBD2 matching over 9 bases. The ends lost 2 bases at V and 2 bases at J; junction bases unmatched: 6. Germline values: CDR1 SGHVS, CDR2 FNYEAQ. The CDR3 length is 16 residues. For the CDR3, the DNA is TGTGCCAGCAGCTTATTAACTAGCGGGTCTCAAGAGACCCAGTACTTC. It encodes CASSLLTSGSQETQYF.

V usage is TRBV18 and J usage is TRBJ2-7, with a tentative D call TRBD2 (5 bases). V was trimmed by 4 bases and J by 3 bases, leaving 16 bases between them. This CDR3 is 15 amino acids long. Germline lookup yields CDR1 KGHSH and CDR2 LQKENI. This CDR3 reads CASSRTAATLYEQYF. In DNA, the CDR3 is TGTGCCAGCTCACGAACAGCGGCCACCCTCTACGAGCAGTACTTC. The full variable domain, completed using reference TRBV18 and TRBJ2-7, is NAGVMQNPRHLVRRRGQEARLRCSPMKGHSHVYWYRQLPEEGLKFMVYLQKENIIDESGMPKERFSAEFPKEGPSILRIQQVVRGDSAAYFCASSRTAATLYEQYFGPGTRLTVT.